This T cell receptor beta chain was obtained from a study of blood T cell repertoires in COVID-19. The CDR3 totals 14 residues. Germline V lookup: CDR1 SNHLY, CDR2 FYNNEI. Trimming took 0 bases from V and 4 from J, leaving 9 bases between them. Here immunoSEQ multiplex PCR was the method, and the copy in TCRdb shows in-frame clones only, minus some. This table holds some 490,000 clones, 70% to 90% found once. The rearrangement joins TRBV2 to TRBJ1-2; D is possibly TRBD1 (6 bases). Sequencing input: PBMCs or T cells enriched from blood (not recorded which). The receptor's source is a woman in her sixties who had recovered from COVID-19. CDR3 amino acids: CASSEAKTGYGYTF. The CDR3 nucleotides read TGTGCCAGCAGTGAAGCCAAGACAGGCTATGGCTACACCTTC.